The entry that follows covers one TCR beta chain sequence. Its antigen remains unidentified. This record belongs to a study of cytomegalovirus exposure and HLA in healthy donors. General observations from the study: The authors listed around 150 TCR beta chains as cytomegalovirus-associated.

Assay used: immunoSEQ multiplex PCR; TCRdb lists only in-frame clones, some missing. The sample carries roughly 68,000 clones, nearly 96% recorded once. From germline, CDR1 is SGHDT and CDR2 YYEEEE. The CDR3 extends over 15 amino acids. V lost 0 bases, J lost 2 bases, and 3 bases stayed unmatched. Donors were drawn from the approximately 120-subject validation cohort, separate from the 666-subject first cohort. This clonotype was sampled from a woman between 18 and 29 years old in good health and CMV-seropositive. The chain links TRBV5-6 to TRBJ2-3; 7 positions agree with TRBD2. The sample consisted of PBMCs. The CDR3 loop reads CASSLGLADTDTQYF. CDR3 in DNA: TGTGCCAGCAGCTTGGGTCTAGCGGACACAGATACGCAGTATTTT.